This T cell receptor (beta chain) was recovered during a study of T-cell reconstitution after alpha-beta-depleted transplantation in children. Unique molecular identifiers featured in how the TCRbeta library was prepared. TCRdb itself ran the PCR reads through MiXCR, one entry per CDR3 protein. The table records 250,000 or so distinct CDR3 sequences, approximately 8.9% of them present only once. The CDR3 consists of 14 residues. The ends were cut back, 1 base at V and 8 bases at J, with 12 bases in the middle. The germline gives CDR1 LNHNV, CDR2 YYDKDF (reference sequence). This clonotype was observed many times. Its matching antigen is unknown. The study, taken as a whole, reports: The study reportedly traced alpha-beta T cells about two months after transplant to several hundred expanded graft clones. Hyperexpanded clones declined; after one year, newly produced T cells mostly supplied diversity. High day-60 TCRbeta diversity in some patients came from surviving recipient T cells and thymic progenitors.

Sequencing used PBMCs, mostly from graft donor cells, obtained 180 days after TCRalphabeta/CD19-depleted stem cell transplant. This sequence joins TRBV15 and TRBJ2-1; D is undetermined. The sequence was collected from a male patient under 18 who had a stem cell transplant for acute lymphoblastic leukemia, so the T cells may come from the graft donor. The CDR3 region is CATSRARLVDEQFF. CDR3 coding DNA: TGTGCCACCAGCAGAGCTCGGCTTGTCGATGAGCAGTTCTTC.